The rows below give T cell receptor beta chains drawn from one sample of a study of T cell repertoires in ileal Crohn's disease. The assay was immunoSEQ multiplex PCR, and TCRdb's table has in-frame clones only and misses some. The top ten hold 35% to 45% of the sample, which has thousands of clones, 72% seen once. The sequenced material came from ileal tissue. These receptor sequences come from an adult with Crohn's disease. Each CDR3 is given with its conserved first and last residue.

J | V | CDR3
TRBJ1-1 | TRBV7-9 | CASRKGLEAFF
TRBJ1-5 | TRBV19 | CASSSKYLMKENQPQHF
TRBJ1-2 | TRBV5-6 | CASSLSQGLIRGYTF
TRBJ1-6 | TRBV19 | CASSDGFNSPLHF
TRBJ2-1 | TRBV9 | CASSVGGRAPRNQFF
TRBJ2-3 | TRBV15 | CATSRGASSGSGPDTQYF
TRBJ1-2 | TRBV19 | CASSLTFNGYTF
TRBJ2-7 | TRBV7-2 | CASSPSSSGSSYEQYF
TRBJ2-3 | TRBV6-1 | CASSGGLAYTQYF
TRBJ1-5 | TRBV5-6 | CASSLWGGGLNQPQHF
TRBJ1-5 | TRBV28 | CASRSGLYQPQHF
TRBJ2-1 | TRBV6-4 | CASSEVSSGSDEQFF
TRBJ1-2 | TRBV6-6 | CASSYSWGVYGYTF
TRBJ2-7 | TRBV27 | CASSLSGTGFSHEQYF
TRBJ2-1 | TRBV11-3 | CASSPGTSGGWQFF